This T cell receptor beta chain is drawn from a study of blood T cells in healthy people across ages. The second PCR ran about 6 to 11 cycles with a sample-barcoded 5' primer and J-beta primers. TCRdb passed the 5' RACE reads through MiXCR, listing each CDR3 protein once. The table lists approximately 690,000 distinct CDR3 sequences, around three fifths of them singletons. The receptor was isolated from a man in his sixties in good health. The sequenced material came from blood.

CDR3 amino acids: CASSYSNSGQANSPLHF. CDR3 DNA sequence: TGTGCCAGCAGTTACTCGAATTCGGGACAGGCGAATTCACCCCTCCACTTT. The chain employs TRBV6-5 and TRBJ1-6; 8 nucleotides line up with TRBD1. Germline-derived CDR1 and CDR2 are MNHEY and SVGAGI. CDR3 length: 17 residues. After removal of 0 bases from V and 7 bases from J, the junction contained 8 bases not matched to a gene.